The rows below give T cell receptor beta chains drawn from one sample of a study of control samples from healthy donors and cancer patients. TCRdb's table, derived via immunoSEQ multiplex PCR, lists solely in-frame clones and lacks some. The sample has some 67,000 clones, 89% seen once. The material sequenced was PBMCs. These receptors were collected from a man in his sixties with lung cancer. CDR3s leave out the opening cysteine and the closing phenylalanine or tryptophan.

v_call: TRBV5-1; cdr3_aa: ASSSGRASYQETQY
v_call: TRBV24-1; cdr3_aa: ATSDWGYEGYT
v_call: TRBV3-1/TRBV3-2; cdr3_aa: ASSQGYRDRGQETQY
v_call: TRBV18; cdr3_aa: ASSPWGGTGNTIY
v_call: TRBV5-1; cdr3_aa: ASSLLAGEINEQF
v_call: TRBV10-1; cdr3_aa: ASSGRINEQF
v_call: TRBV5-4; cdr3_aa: ASSSDNYGYT
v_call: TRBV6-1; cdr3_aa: ASREGTGGNQPQH
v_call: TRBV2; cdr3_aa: ASKRRGSNEQF
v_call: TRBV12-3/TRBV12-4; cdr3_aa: ASLSPLGKLF
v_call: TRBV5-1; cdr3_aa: ASSLAVGGYNSPLH
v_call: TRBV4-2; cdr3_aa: ASSQGEGAYGYT
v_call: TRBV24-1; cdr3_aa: ATSDSGALWDTQY
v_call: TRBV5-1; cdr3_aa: ASSSDSGGQETQY
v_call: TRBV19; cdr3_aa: ASSIAAGSYNEQF
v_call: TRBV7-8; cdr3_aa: ASSFRAFQETQY
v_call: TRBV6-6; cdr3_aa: ASSYASGGNQPQH
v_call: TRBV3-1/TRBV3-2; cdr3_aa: ASSQLMGFFGETQY
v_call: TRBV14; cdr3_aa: ASSQFFLGTANSPLH
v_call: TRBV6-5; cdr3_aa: ASSYTGQNNEKLF
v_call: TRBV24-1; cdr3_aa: ATSDYGTSGVDTQY
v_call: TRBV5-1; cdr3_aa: ASSHSPAASSYNEQF
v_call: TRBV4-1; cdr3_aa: ASSQERDRSMNTEAF
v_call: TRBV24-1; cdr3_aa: ATSDSRGMGNQPQH
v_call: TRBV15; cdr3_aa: ATSRDGTPSAGELF
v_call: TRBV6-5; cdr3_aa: ASSYLRGNGYT
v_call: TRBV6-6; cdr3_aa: ASSYGNEQF
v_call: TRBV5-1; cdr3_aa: ASRETGGINQPQH
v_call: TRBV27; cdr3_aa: ASRKRQGGTEAF
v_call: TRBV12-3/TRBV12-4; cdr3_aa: ASSFAETEAF
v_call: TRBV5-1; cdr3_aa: ASSRTPPPNTEAF
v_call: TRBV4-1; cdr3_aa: ASSQRDRADWPF
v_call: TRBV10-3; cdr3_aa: AIRDSGGALNTQY
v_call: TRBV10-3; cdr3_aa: AISEEGDSRLGNTIY
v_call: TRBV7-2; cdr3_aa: ASSLGGFGNTIY
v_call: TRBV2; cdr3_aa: ARLRGGNTEAF
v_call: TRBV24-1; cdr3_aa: ATSDMDAEAF
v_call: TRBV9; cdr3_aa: ASSVDPDTGELF
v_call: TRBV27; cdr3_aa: ASSLQGARGPKMADTQY
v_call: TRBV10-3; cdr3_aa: AISESSTGVARPYEQY
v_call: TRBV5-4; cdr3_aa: ASSIGLGRDNSLLH